The 12 T cell receptor beta chains given below trace back to one sample, sequenced in a study of T cell repertoires in cytomegalovirus infection. TCRdb used MiXCR to reprocess the reads, holding one entry per CDR3 protein. In the table there are more than 400,000 distinct CDR3 sequences, about a quarter of which are singletons. The sequencing input was PBMCs. The receptors were gathered from a human donor in good health (CMV status not recorded). Some clones in this sample may be carry-over from other donors' samples.

The chain uses TRBV6-5 and TRBJ2-3; unclear D gene. The CDR3 runs to 15 residues. Deletions cut 0 bases from V and 0 bases from J, with 7 bases between. Looked up from germline, CDR1 is MNHEY and CDR2 is SVGAGI. CDR3 coding DNA: TGTGCCAGCAGTTACTCGTTGGGTAGCACAGATACGCAGTATTTT. Protein product: CASSYSLGSTDTQYF.

Notes on this clonotype: Possible read error: a much larger clone is one base away. The chain combines TRBV11-2 with TRBJ1-1; weak D call: TRBD1 (6 bases). This CDR3 is built from 15 residues. In germline, CDR1 is SGHAT, CDR2 FQNNGV. V was shortened by 1 base and J by 1 base, with 10 bases between the two germline ends. The CDR3 loop reads CASSLVARGNTEAFF. In DNA form, the CDR3 reads TGTGCCAGCAGCTTAGTCGCCAGGGGGAACACTGAAGCTTTCTTT.

This clonotype was recorded a few times. The J gene is TRBJ2-7, the V gene TRBV28; 10 bases align to TRBD2. After removal of 4 bases from V and 10 bases from J, the junction contained 13 bases not matched to a gene. The germline CDR1 and CDR2 sequences are MDHEN and SYDVKM. There are 15 residues in the CDR3. This CDR3 reads CASSSLGLAEGYQYF. The DNA for the CDR3 is TGTGCCAGCAGTTCCCTCGGACTAGCGGAGGGGTATCAGTACTTC.

This clonotype showed up many times. This chain connects TRBV7-2 to TRBJ2-1; unclear D gene. V was cut by 8 bases and J by 5 bases, with 7 bases left in between. This CDR3 is built from 11 residues. Germline CDR1 is SGHTA and CDR2 is FQGNSA. In DNA, the CDR3 is TGTGCCAGCCACGGAAACAATGAGCAGTTCTTC. Translation gives CASHGNNEQFF.

The chain combines TRBV6-5 with TRBJ1-2; a possible D gene is TRBD1 (5 bases). Germline CDR1 MNHEY, CDR2 SVGAGI. The CDR3 length is 12 residues. V lost 6 bases, J lost 8 bases, and 13 bases lay in between. CDR3 in DNA: TGTGCCAGCAGACGGGGCTTGAGAGGCTACACCTTC. Its protein is CASRRGLRGYTF.

The chain employs TRBV13 and TRBJ1-2, with D unresolved. Trimming took off 5 bases at V and 2 bases at J, with 18 bases between the two ends. CDR3 length: 16 amino acids. CDR1 is PRHDT and CDR2 is FYEKMQ in the germline V gene (reference sequence). Here the CDR3 DNA reads TGTGCCAGCAGCCCACCCGTCGGCGAGGACAACTATGGCTACACCTTC. Amino acid sequence: CASSPPVGEDNYGYTF.

Ten or more counts support this clonotype. The chain joins TRBV7-8 to TRBJ2-1, with 10 bases lining up with TRBD2. The trim removed 3 bases at V and 8 bases at J, leaving 13 bases unmatched. The CDR3 is 17 residues long. Germline V gene data show CDR1 as SGHVS and CDR2 as FQNEAQ. CDR3 coding DNA: TGTGCCAGCAGCTTCATCGATCTAGCGGGAGCTACGTATGAGCAGTTCTTC. Translation gives CASSFIDLAGATYEQFF.

V and J are TRBV12-3 or TRBV12-4 and TRBJ1-5; no definite D call. Deletions cut 6 bases from V and 7 bases from J, with 13 bases between. The CDR3 has 13 amino acids. DNA for the CDR3: TGTGCCAGCAGCCCGGAGTCGCTGCAGCCCCAGCATTTT. Its translation is CASSPESLQPQHF.

In this sample, this clonotype turned up a few times. This rearrangement joins TRBV28 to TRBJ2-7; TRBD2 matches 15 bases. The CDR3 length is 18 residues. With V trimmed by 6 bases and J by 2 bases, 11 bases remained unmatched. Germline V CDR1 and CDR2: MDHEN, SYDVKM. DNA of the CDR3: TGTGCCAGCAGCGGGACTAGCGGGAGGCTACGATTAACCTACGAGCAGTACTTC. This codes for CASSGTSGRLRLTYEQYF.

The gene calls are TRBV28 and TRBJ1-6; D unclear. The CDR3 spans 12 residues. Trimming shortened V by 11 bases and J by 10 bases, and 15 bases separated the two germline ends. Germline V CDR1 and CDR2: MDHEN, SYDVKM. The CDR3 nucleotides read TGTGCCGCCAGAGAGACGGGCTCACCCCTCCACTTT. Translation: CAARETGSPLHF.

V gene TRBV15 combines with J gene TRBJ2-3; 16 bases map to TRBD2. Trimming cost V 6 bases and J 6 bases; bases outside gene matches: 6. CDR1 is LNHNV, CDR2 YYDKDF, per germline (reference sequence). The CDR3 sequence is 16 residues long. Written as DNA, the CDR3 is TGTGCCACCAGGTTTCCGGGACTAGCGGGAGGGGATACGCAGTATTTT. Its translation is CATRFPGLAGGDTQYF.

This clonotype showed up just a few times. The CDR3 loop is CASSPGTTIYEQYV. The CDR3 bases are TGTGCCAGCAGTCCCGGGACCACTATATACGAGCAGTACGTC. This chain joins TRBV27 and TRBJ2-7, with D perhaps assigned TRBD1 or TRBD2 (5 bases each). V was clipped by 5 bases and J by 4 bases, with 15 bases between them. This CDR3 has 14 residues. The V gene's germline CDR1 is MNHEY and CDR2 SMNVEV (reference sequence).